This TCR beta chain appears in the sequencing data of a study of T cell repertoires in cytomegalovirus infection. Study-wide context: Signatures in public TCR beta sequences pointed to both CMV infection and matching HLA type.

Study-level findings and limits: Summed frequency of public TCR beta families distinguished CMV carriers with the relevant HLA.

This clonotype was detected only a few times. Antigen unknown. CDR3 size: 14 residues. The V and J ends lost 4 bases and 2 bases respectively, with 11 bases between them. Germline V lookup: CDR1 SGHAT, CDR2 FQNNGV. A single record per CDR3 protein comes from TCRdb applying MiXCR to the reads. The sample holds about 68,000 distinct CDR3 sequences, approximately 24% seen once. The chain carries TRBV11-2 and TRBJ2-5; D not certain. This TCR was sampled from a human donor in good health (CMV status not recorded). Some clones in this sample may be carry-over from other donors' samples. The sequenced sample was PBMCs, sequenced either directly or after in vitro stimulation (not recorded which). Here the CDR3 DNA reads TGTGCCAGCAGCTCATGGACGGTACAAGAGACCCAGTACTTC. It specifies CASSSWTVQETQYF.